One sample yielded the 14 T cell receptor beta chains listed below, sequenced in a study of shared clonotypes between healthy human individuals. The assay was immunoSEQ multiplex PCR, and TCRdb's table has in-frame clones only and misses some. This table holds some 480,000 clones, roughly 85% found once. Sequenced sample: PBMCs. These receptor sequences come from a woman between 35 and 50 years old in good health. Some clones in this sample may be carry-over from other donors' samples.

The DNA of the CDR3 is TGTGCCAGCAGCCAAGATCGGATGAGCGAGCAGTACTTC. It yields the protein CASSQDRMSEQYF. The V gene is TRBV14, the J gene TRBJ2-7; D not resolved. Germline CDR1 reads SGHDN; CDR2 reads FVKESK. This CDR3 spans 13 amino acids. Trimming took off 0 bases at V and 6 bases at J, with 9 bases between the two ends.

The V call is TRBV19, the J call TRBJ2-5; 9 bases line up with TRBD1. Germline V gives CDR1 LNHDA, CDR2 SQIVND (reference sequence). The J segment lost 5 bases and the V segment lost 5 bases, leaving 9 bases of the junction unmatched. The CDR3 covers 15 residues. CDR3 DNA sequence: TGTGCCAGTAGTGCCGGGACAGGGTATGGGGAGACCCAGTACTTC. This gives the protein CASSAGTGYGETQYF. Looking up the rest from reference TRBV19 and TRBJ2-5 gives the full variable domain: DGGITQSPKYLFRKEGQNVTLSCEQNLNHDAMYWYRQDPGQGLRLIYYSQIVNDFQKGDIAEGYSVSREKKESFPLTVTSAQKNPTAFYLCASSAGTGYGETQYFGPGTRLLVL.

The J gene is TRBJ1-2, the V gene TRBV9; 9 nucleotides line up with TRBD1. With 4 bases clipped from V and 5 bases from J, the junction kept 15 bases outside the gene matches. Germline V lookup: CDR1 SGDLS, CDR2 YYNGEE. The CDR3 is 17 amino acids. CDR3 sequence reads: CASSPRWTGDHNYGYTF. DNA for the CDR3: TGTGCCAGCAGCCCCCGATGGACAGGGGATCATAATTATGGCTACACCTTC.

The count of this clone is one. The V and J genes are TRBV4-2 and TRBJ1-3, with no clear D. The CDR3 length is 16 residues. The V end lost 0 bases, the J end lost 0 bases, and 9 bases lay between the germline ends. The germline gives CDR1 LGHNA, CDR2 YNFKEQ. CDR3 sequence: CASSQESQASGNTIYF. CDR3 in DNA: TGTGCCAGCAGCCAAGAAAGCCAAGCCTCTGGAAACACCATATATTTT.

The rearrangement joins TRBV11-2 to TRBJ2-7; no definite D call. The V end was cut by 5 bases, the J end by 0 bases, with 8 bases between. This CDR3 spans 13 amino acids. Germline V gives CDR1 SGHAT, CDR2 FQNNGV. The CDR3 bases are TGTGCCAGCAGCCCGACTCCCTCCTACGAGCAGTACTTC. Translating gives CASSPTPSYEQYF.

The V gene is TRBV21-1, the J gene TRBJ1-5; the table's TRBD1 call for D was not verified on the DNA. TRBV21-1 is a pseudogene. This CDR3 has 18 residues. The CDR3 nucleotides are TGTGCCAGCAGCAAAGTTACGGACAGGTTGGGATGGAATCAGCCCCAGCATTTT. Translated, it gives CASSKVTDRLGWNQPQHF.

The V gene is TRBV19, the J gene TRBJ2-3, with TRBD2 as a possible D gene (6 bases). The ends were cut back, 3 bases at V and 4 bases at J, with 8 bases in the middle. Germline V lookup: CDR1 LNHDA, CDR2 SQIVND (reference sequence). The CDR3 has 13 amino acids. CDR3 amino acids: CASSMEGPDTQYF. The CDR3 nucleotides are TGTGCCAGTAGTATGGAGGGACCAGATACGCAGTATTTT.

The rearrangement uses TRBV7-2 and TRBJ2-5; D is uncertain. Per the germline V gene, CDR1 is SGHTA and CDR2 is FQGNSA. The length of the CDR3 is 16 residues. Trimming cost V 4 bases and J 5 bases, with 20 bases left between them. This CDR3 reads CASSSRKAPGGETQYF. The CDR3 DNA is TGTGCCAGCAGCTCCCGTAAGGCTCCGGGTGGGGAGACCCAGTACTTC.

This clone was recorded many times. The rearrangement joins TRBV5-6 to TRBJ2-6; D perhaps matches TRBD2 (6 bases). The ends were cut back, 0 bases at V and 0 bases at J, with 10 bases in the middle. The length of the CDR3 is 17 residues. Germline V gene data show CDR1 as SGHDT and CDR2 as YYEEEE. The CDR3 coding sequence is TGTGCCAGCAGCTTGGGACTAGAGGCCTCTGGGGCCAACGTCCTGACTTTC. Residues: CASSLGLEASGANVLTF.

This clone was found once. The chain couples TRBV7-7 to TRBJ2-1; the D is unclear. Germline V gene data show CDR1 as SSHAT and CDR2 as FNYEAQ (reference sequence). The CDR3 totals 15 residues. With 4 bases removed from V and 0 bases from J, the gap between germline ends came to 10 bases. The CDR3: CASSSQLTSYNEQFF. CDR3 DNA: TGTGCCAGCAGCTCTCAACTCACCTCCTACAATGAGCAGTTCTTC.

This clone was picked up one time. The V call is TRBV5-6, the J call TRBJ2-2; 7 bases are a match to TRBD1. The V segment lost 5 bases and the J segment 6 bases; nucleotides outside the gene matches: 4. CDR1 is SGHDT and CDR2 is YYEEEE in the germline V gene. The CDR3 totals 13 residues. CDR3 region: CASRRGQAGELFF. Here the CDR3 DNA reads TGTGCCAGCAGACGAGGACAGGCCGGGGAGCTGTTTTTT.

The genes are TRBV6-5 and TRBJ2-5; D might be TRBD1 or TRBD2, each matching 6 bases. This CDR3 has 14 residues. CDR1 is MNHEY, CDR2 SVGAGI, per germline. Trimming took off 5 bases at V and 5 bases at J, with 15 bases between the two ends. CDR3 region: CASSRPGAGETQYF. The CDR3 DNA reads TGTGCCAGCAGTCGCCCGGGGGCGGGGGAGACCCAGTACTTC.

The gene calls are TRBV29-1 and TRBJ2-5; D ambiguous. Trimming took off 5 bases at V and 5 bases at J, with 21 bases between the two ends. The CDR3 covers 15 residues. Germline V gives CDR1 SQVTM, CDR2 ANQGSEA. The CDR3 nucleotides read TGCAGCGTTAGGCCCTCCGGCTTCGGGCGGGAGACCCAGTACTTC. Translating it yields CSVRPSGFGRETQYF.

Many counts were recorded for this clone. The CDR3 region is CASSLGDFTDGYTF. CDR3 DNA sequence: TGTGCCAGCAGCCTTGGGGACTTTACGGATGGCTACACCTTC. The chain combines TRBV5-8 with TRBJ1-2, with D perhaps matching TRBD1 (5 bases). V was pared by 4 bases and J by 6 bases, with 16 bases between. The CDR3 has 14 residues. Germline V gene data show CDR1 as SGHTS and CDR2 as YDEGEE.